This TCR beta chain appears in the sequencing data of a study of patients and donors after allogeneic stem cell transplantation. The CDR3 length is 15 residues. J was trimmed by 3 bases and V by 2 bases; bases with no gene match: 6. TCRdb ran MiXCR on the RT-PCR reads and lists one entry per CDR3 protein. The data hold approximately 250,000 distinct CDR3 sequences, with roughly 13% observed a single time. This TCR was sampled from a human donor who was either an allogeneic HSCT recipient or a stem cell or donor lymphocyte infusion donor (not recorded which). It is not recorded whose cells these are; they may come from a transplant donor. Sequencing input: blood, either unsorted or a sorted T cell fraction (not recorded which). This chain connects TRBV12-3 or TRBV12-4 to TRBJ1-2; 7 bases map to TRBD1. The CDR3 loop reads CASSLSAGGDYGYTF. CDR3 DNA sequence: TGTGCCAGCAGTTTATCGGCAGGGGGGGACTATGGCTACACCTTC.